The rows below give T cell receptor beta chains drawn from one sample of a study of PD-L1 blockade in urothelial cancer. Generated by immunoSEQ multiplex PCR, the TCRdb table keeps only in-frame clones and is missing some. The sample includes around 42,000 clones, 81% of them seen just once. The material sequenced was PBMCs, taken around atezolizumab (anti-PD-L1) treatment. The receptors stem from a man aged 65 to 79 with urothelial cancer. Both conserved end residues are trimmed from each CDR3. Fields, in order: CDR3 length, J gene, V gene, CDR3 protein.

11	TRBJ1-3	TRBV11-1	ASSLPKPRTIY
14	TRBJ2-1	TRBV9	ASSVAGRGSYNEQF
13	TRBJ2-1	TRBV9	ASSVVGTGRDEQF
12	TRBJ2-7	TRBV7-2	ASSFGGGSYEQY
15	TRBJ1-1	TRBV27	ASRPPGRVAANTEAF
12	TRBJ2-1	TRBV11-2	ASNRLPLLDEQF
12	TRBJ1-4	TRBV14	ASSPYGQSGKLF
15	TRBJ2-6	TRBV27	ASSMAGAYSGANVLT
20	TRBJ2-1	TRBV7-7	ASSLKDRGRLVSISNGGEQF
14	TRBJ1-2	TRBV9	ASSATLVGTGVGYT
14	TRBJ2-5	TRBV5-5	ASSLASGGSGETQY
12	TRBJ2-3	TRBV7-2	ASSLGSSTDTQY
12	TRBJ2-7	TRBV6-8	ASSWLAGFHEQY
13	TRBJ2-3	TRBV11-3	ASSSGTRLTDTQY
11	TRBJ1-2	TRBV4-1	ASSQGQGDGYT
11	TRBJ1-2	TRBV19	ASSEQGANGYT
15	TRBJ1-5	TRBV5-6	ASSSYYRSNSNQPQH
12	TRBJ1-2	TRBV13	ASSLGQANYGYT
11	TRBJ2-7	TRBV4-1	ASSKRDNYEQY
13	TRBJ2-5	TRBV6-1	ASRISMARGETQY
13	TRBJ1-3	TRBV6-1	ASSDRGRPGNTIY
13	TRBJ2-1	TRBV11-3	ASSSFERPYNEQF
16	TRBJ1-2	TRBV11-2	ASSFPRVGGGLSYGYT
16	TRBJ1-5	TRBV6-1	ASSVRPGQGAHNQPQH
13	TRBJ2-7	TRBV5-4	ASSQGTSGTYEQY
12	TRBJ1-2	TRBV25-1	ASTSGVRGGGYT
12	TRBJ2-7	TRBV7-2	ASSAGGASYEQY
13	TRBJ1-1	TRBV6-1	ASSEGTEAYTEAF
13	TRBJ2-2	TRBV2	ASLPGTANTGELF
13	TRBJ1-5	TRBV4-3	ASSQENRVNQPQH
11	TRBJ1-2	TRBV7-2	ASSTRTGDGYT
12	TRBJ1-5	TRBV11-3	ASSTWPESQPQH
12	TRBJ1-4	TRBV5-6	ASSLGGRNEKLF